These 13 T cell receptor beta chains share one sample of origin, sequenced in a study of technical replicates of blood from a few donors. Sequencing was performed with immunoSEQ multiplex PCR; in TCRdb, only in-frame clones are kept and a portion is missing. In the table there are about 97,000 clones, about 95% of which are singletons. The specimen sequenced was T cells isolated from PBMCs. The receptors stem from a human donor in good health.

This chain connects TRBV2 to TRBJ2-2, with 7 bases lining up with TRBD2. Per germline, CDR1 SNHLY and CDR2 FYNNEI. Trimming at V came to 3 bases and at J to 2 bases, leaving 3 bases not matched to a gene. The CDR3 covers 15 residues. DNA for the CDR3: TGTGCCAGCAGTGATCCTAGCGGAAACACCGGGGAGCTGTTTTTT. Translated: CASSDPSGNTGELFF.

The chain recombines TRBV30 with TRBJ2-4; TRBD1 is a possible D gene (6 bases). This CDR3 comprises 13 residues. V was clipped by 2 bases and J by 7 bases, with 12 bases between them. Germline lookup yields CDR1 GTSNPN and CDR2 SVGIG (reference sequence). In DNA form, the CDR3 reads TGTGCCTGGAGTCAACAGGGATCCAACATTCAGTACTTC. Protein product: CAWSQQGSNIQYF.

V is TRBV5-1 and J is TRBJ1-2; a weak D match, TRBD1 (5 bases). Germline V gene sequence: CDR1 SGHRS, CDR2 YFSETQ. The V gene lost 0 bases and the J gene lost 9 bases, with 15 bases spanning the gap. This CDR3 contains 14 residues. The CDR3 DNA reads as TGCGCCAGCAGCTTGGAGGGCAGGGTAATAAGCTACACCTTC. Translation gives CASSLEGRVISYTF.

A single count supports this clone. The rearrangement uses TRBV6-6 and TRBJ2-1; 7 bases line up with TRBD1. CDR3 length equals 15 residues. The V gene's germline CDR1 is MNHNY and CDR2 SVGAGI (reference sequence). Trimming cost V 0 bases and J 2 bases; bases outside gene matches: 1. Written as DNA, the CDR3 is TGTGCCAGCAGTTACTCAGGGGGCCCCTACAATGAGCAGTTCTTC. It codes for CASSYSGGPYNEQFF.

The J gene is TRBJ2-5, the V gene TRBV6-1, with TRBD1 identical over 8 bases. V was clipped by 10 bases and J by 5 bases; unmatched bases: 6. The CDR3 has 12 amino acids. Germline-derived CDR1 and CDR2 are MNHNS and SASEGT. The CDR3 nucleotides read TGTGCCACCGGGACAGGTCTCGAGACCCAGTACTTC. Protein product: CATGTGLETQYF.

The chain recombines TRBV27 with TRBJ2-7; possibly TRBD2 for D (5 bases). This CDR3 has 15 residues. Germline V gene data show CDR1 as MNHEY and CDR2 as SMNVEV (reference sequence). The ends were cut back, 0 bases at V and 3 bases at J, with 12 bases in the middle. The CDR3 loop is CASSLSPGIHYEQYF. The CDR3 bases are TGTGCCAGCAGTTTATCACCGGGAATTCACTACGAGCAGTACTTC.

In nucleotides, the CDR3 is TGTGCCATCAGGCCCCGGGAGTTAGGAAGGAACGAGCAGTACTTC. Translated, it gives CAIRPRELGRNEQYF. The chain employs TRBV10-3 and TRBJ2-7, with D tentatively TRBD2 (6 bases). Looked up from germline, CDR1 is ENHRY and CDR2 is SYGVKD. The V end lost 6 bases, the J end lost 5 bases, and 20 bases lay between the germline ends. The CDR3 is made up of 15 amino acids.

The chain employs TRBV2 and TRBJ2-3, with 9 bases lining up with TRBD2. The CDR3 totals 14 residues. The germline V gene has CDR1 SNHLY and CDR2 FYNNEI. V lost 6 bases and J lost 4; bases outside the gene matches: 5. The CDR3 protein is CASRGGLASDTQYF. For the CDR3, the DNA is TGTGCCAGCAGGGGGGGACTAGCATCAGATACGCAGTATTTT.

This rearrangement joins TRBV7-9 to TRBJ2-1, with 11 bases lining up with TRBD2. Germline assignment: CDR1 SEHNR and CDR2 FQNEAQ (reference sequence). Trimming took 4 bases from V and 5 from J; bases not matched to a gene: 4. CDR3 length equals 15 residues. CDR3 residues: CASSSMGLADNEQFF. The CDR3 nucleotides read TGTGCCAGCAGCTCCATGGGACTAGCGGACAATGAGCAGTTCTTC. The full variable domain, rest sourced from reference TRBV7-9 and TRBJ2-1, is DTGVSQNPRHKITKRGQNVTFRCDPISEHNRLYWYRQTLGQGPEFLTYFQNEAQLEKSRLLSDRFSAERPKGSFSTLEIQRTEQGDSAMYLCASSSMGLADNEQFFGPGTRLTVL.

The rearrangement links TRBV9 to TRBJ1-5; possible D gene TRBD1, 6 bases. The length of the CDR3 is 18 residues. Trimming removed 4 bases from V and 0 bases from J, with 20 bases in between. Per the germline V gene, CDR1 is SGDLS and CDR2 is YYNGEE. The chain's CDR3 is CASSSGGGGPYSNQPQHF. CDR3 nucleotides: TGTGCCAGCAGCTCGGGGGGAGGGGGACCGTATAGCAATCAGCCCCAGCATTTT.

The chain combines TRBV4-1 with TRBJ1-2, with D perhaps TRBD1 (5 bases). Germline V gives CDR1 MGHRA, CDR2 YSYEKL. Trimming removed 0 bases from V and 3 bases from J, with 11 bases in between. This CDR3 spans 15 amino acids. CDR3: CASSQDPGGDYGYTF. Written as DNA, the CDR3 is TGCGCCAGCAGCCAAGATCCCGGGGGGGACTATGGCTACACCTTC.

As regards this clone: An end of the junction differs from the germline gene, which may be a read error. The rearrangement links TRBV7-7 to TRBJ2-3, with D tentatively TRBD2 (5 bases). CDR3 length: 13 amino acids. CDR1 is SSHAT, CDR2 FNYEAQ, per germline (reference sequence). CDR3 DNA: TGTGCTAGCAGCCGAGGGATCACAGATACGCAGTATTTT. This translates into CASSRGITDTQYF.

The CDR3: CASSTRDRTIQETQYF. The CDR3, as DNA: TGTGCCAGTAGTACCCGGGACAGGACCATCCAAGAGACCCAGTACTTC. V gene TRBV19 combines with J gene TRBJ2-5; 8 bases map to TRBD1. Germline trimming cut 4 bases from V and 1 base from J; bases unmatched to any gene: 8. Germline V CDR1 and CDR2: LNHDA, SQIVND (reference sequence). This CDR3 region has 16 residues.